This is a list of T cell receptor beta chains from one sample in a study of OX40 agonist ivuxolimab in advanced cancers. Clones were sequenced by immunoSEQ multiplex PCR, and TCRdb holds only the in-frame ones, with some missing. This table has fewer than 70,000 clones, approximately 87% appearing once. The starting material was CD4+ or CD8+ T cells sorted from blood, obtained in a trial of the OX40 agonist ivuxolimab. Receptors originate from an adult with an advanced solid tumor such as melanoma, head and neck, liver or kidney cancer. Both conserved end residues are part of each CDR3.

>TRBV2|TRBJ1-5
CASSEGSVMYQPQHF
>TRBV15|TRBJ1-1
CATSREGTGGLRTEAFF
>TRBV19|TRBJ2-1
CASSYRSNEQFF
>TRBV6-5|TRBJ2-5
CASSYSSGAQETQYF
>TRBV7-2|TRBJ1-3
CASSRLTSGNTIYF
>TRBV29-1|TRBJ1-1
CSASKSNTEAFF
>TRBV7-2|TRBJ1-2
CASSWGDRGSVGYTF
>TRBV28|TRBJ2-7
CASRQTSRTYEQYF
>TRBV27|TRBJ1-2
CATSKYGRELNYGYTF
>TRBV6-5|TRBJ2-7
CASSYPGESSEQYF
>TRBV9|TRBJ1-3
CASSVGQGDDTIYF
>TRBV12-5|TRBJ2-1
CASGLGQGYNEQFF
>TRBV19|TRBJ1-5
CASSGTPDQPQHF
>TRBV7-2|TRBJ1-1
CASSLAGAWNTEAFF
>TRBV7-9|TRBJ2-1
CASSDQGWNEQFF
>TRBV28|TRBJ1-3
CASSLTGPSGNTIYF
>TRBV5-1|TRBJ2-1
CASSFLADPYNEQFF
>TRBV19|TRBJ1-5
CASSGINQPQHF
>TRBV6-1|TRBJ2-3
CASSERSPSTDTQYF
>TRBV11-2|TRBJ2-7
CASSLGPARQGSSYEQYF
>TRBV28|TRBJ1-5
CASSGPDQPQHF
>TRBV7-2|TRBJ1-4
CASSLRTLRATNEKLFF
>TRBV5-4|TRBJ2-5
CASSLAARSQETQYF
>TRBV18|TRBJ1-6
CASSPSGRQNSPLHF
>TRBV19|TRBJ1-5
CASSGTGGNQPQHF
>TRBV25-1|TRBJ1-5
CASISVDGSNQPQHF
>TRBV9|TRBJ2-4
CASSVERQRAKNIQYF
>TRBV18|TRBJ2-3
CASSIAGRTDTQYF
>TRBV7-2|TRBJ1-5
CASSPQGSNQPQHF
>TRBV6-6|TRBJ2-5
CASSKRGEETQYF
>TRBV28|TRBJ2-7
CASSLIPYEQYF
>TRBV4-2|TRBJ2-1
CASSHGERGIGEQFF
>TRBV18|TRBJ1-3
CASSPQGHAGNTIYF
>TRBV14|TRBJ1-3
CASSQDYTRRNTIYF
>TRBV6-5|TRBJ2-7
CASNSQGTASTSTYF
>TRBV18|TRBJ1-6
CASSPWEGSTGHGAPLHF
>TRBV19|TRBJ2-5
CASKGDFQETQYF